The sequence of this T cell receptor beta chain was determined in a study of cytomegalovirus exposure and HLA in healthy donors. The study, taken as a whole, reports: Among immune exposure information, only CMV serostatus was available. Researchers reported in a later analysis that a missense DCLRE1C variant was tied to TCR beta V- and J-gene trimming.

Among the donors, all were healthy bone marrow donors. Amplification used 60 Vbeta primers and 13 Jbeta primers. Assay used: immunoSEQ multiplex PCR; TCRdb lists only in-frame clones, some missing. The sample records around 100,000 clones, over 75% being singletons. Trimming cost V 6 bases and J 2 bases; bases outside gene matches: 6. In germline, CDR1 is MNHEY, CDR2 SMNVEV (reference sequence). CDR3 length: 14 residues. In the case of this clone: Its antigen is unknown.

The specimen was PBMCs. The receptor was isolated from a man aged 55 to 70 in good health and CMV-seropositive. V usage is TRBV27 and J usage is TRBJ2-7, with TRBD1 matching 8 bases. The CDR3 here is CASRPGQGAYEQYF. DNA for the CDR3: TGTGCCAGCAGGCCAGGACAGGGCGCCTACGAGCAGTACTTC.